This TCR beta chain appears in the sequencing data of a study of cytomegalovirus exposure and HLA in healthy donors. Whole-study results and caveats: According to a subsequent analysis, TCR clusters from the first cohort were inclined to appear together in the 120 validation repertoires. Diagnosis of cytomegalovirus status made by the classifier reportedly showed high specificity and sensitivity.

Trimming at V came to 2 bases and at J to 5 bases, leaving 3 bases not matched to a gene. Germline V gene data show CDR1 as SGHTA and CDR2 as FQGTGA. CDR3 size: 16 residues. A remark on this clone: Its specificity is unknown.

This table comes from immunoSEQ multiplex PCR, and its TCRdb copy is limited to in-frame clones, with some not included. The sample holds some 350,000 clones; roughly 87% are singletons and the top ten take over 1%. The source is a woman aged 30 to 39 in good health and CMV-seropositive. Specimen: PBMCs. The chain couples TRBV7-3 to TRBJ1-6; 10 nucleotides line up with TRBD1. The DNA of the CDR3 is TGTGCCAGCAGCTTACAGGGACAGGGGAATAATTCACCCCTCCACTTT. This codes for CASSLQGQGNNSPLHF.